This TCR beta chain originates from a study of CD8+ T cells in alopecia areata. Study-wide results and caveats: Besides other cells, scalp samples also yield sequences of resident alphabeta T cells from normal skin. Shared TCR sequences were less clear between patients than in mice, possibly partly from HLA diversity. Clonality was higher in lesional than normal scalp, especially in alopecia totalis/universalis.

Researchers gathered lesional scalp punch biopsies and peripheral blood from patients with alopecia areata. Details on this clone: Its matching antigen is unknown.

Germline V gene sequence: CDR1 GTSNPN, CDR2 SVGIG (reference sequence). J was trimmed by 0 bases and V by 0 bases; bases with no gene match: 8. This CDR3 has 18 amino acids. RNA extraction was followed by reverse transcription into cDNA, which acted as the sequencing template. Produced via immunoSEQ multiplex PCR; TCRdb's table is partial and in-frame only. The sample holds tens of thousands of clones, around 62% seen once. This clonotype was sampled from a human donor with alopecia areata. This chain connects TRBV30 to TRBJ2-2, with 9 nucleotides matching TRBD2. The material sequenced was NKG2D-high CD8+ T cells sorted from blood. The CDR3 coding sequence is TGTGCCTGGAGTGTACTTAGCGGGAGATTCGCGAACACCGGGGAGCTGTTTTTT. Translated, it gives CAWSVLSGRFANTGELFF.